This T cell receptor (beta chain) was captured by sequencing in a study of T cell changes during pregnancy in multiple sclerosis. The germline V gene encodes CDR1 SGHAT and CDR2 FQNNGV. The CDR3 loop spans 13 amino acids. With 1 base removed from V and 1 base from J, the gap between germline ends came to 4 bases. This clone has only one observation. Here immunoSEQ multiplex PCR was the method, and the copy in TCRdb shows in-frame clones only, minus some. In the table there are about 70,000 clones, 80% to 95% of which are singletons. The chain joins TRBV11-2 to TRBJ1-1; D gene uncertain. The specimen comprised CD4+ T cells from peripheral blood mononuclear cells, sampled after pregnancy. The sequence was collected from a female donor with multiple sclerosis, enrolled in a pregnancy study. The CDR3 nucleotides are TGTGCCAGCAGCTTAGTCCGGAACACTGAAGCTTTCTTT. The encoded protein is CASSLVRNTEAFF.